Reported below is one T cell receptor beta chain. The data were taken from a study of blood T cell repertoires in COVID-19. Assay used: immunoSEQ multiplex PCR; TCRdb lists only in-frame clones, some missing. The sample lists around 70,000 clones; over 75% were seen once. CDR3 size: 16 residues. Germline V gene lookup returns CDR1 SGHTS and CDR2 YDEGEE. Trimming cost V 0 bases and J 1 base; bases outside gene matches: 3. V and J are TRBV5-8 and TRBJ2-2; 7 positions agree with TRBD1. This sequence was found in a human donor in a cohort sampled during active COVID-19. The specimen sequenced was peripheral blood. The CDR3 sequence is CASSLVRTGNTGELFF. CDR3 DNA sequence: TGTGCCAGCAGCTTGGTGCGGACAGGGAACACCGGGGAGCTGTTTTTT.